This T cell receptor beta chain was captured by sequencing in a study of cytomegalovirus exposure and HLA in healthy donors (dated by TCRdb to 2016 to 2017). As for the study more broadly: The roughly 650 repertoires of the first cohort and the approximately 130 validation repertoires were produced on the same platform, according to a later analysis. In addition to the first cohort of 666 subjects, a separate validation cohort of some 120 different subjects was used. The study combined high-throughput TCR immunosequencing, statistical association of individual TCRs with disease status, and machine learning to predict cytomegalovirus infection status. The study was designed to test whether signatures of past pathogen exposure could be identified by cataloging public T cell receptors. Here is what the overall study found, with its caveats: A total of around 150 TCR beta chains were listed by the study as associated with cytomegalovirus. A few of the identified cytomegalovirus-associated TCR beta chains were confirmed in vitro to be specific for cytomegalovirus antigens. Of the cluster scores, 90% to 95% were above 0 in a later analysis, which found that TCRs clustered in the first cohort also tended to co-occur in the 120 validation repertoires. All 130 or so repertoires were used to score co-occurrence in the validation cohort in a later analysis, because that analysis had no HLA typing for the cohort. The classifier was reported to diagnose cytomegalovirus status with high specificity and sensitivity in both the original cohort and the validation cohort. While some public TCRs were present in many individuals, most TCR sequences turned up only very rarely across donors. The authors suggested that the approach could potentially be extended to other disease states and immunological phenotypes.

The CDR3 runs 18 amino acids, cysteine and phenylalanine included. The retained sequence is limited to the CDR3, 54 bases, with the frame set at the first base. The library was generated by the immunoSEQ multiplex PCR assay. The authors' analysis ran thus. A statistical classification framework was developed to diagnose cytomegalovirus status using the catalog of TCR beta chain sequences. The immuneACCESS repertoire file appears here via TCRdb, limited to in-frame rearrangements. These files lack a portion of the clones; in checked studies, under half of the deficit traces to unresolved V genes, and the cause of the others is not known. V, J and clone size derive from that table, while D and trimming were established from the DNA sequence. The sample table shows about 98,000 clones, and roughly 87% are seen once. 6.3% of the sample lies in the top ten. As for this clone: The target of this receptor is not known. No qualities accompany the bases; no much larger clone lies one base away.

Donors formed part of the validation cohort, which comprised 120 subjects and was distinct from the first cohort of under 800 subjects. The source material was PBMCs. This receptor was identified in a man between 18 and 29 years old in good health and CMV-seropositive. The sequence is built from TRBV12-1 and TRBJ2-7; the table's TRBD2 call for D was not verified on the DNA. TRBV12-1 is a pseudogene. The nucleotide sequence is TGTGCCAGCAGCTTTGCGGGTCCGAGGGCTCTAGCATCCTACGAGCAGTACTTC. Translated, it gives CASSFAGPRALASYEQYF.